These T cell receptor beta chains were read from a single sample in a study of T cell responses to AZD1222 COVID-19 vaccine. This table comes from immunoSEQ multiplex PCR, and its TCRdb copy is limited to in-frame clones, with some not included. The table includes roughly 160,000 clones, 75% to 90% detected once. The specimen was peripheral blood, collected on day 0 of AZD1222 vaccination. The receptors were gathered from an adult in good health. The CDR3 runs from the conserved cysteine through the conserved F or W. Each record gives: clone size, V gene, J gene, D gene, CDR3 DNA, CDR3 protein. A D gene is named only where the DNA matches it firmly. Expanded clones are given a class, and other clones once, few, many or no size at all.

abundance: -
v_gene: TRBV19
j_gene: TRBJ1-1
d_gene: TRBD1
CDR3nt: TGTGCCAGTAGTAGGGACAGGGAAGGGGACACTGAAGCTTTCTTT
CDR3aa: CASSRDREGDTEAFF

abundance: -
v_gene: TRBV9
j_gene: TRBJ2-3
d_gene: -
CDR3nt: TGTGCCAGCAGCGTATCTCCCACACCCACAGATACGCAGTATTTT
CDR3aa: CASSVSPTPTDTQYF

abundance: once
v_gene: TRBV5-1
j_gene: TRBJ1-4
d_gene: TRBD1
CDR3nt: TGCGCCAGCAGCTTGGACGAAACAGGGGGCTGGAACGAAAAACTGTTTTTT
CDR3aa: CASSLDETGGWNEKLFF

abundance: once
v_gene: TRBV5-3
j_gene: TRBJ2-7
d_gene: -
CDR3nt: TGTGCCAGAAGCTTTAGGTTAGTGGGCGCAGCAGAGGACCCCTACGAGCAGTACTTC
CDR3aa: CARSFRLVGAAEDPYEQYF

abundance: -
v_gene: TRBV7-8
j_gene: TRBJ2-7
d_gene: TRBD1
CDR3nt: TGTGCCAGCAGCCGGACAGGGGGAGGTAACGAGCAGTACTTC
CDR3aa: CASSRTGGGNEQYF

abundance: -
v_gene: TRBV9
j_gene: TRBJ2-7
d_gene: -
CDR3nt: TGTGCCAGCAGCGTAGGGCACTCCTACGAGCAGTACTTC
CDR3aa: CASSVGHSYEQYF

abundance: -
v_gene: TRBV10-3
j_gene: TRBJ1-2
d_gene: -
CDR3nt: TGTGCCATCAGTTCTGATGGTTTCGATGGCTACACCTTC
CDR3aa: CAISSDGFDGYTF

abundance: -
v_gene: TRBV7-8
j_gene: TRBJ2-5
d_gene: -
CDR3nt: TGTGCCAGCAGCTTAGCTTCACACCCTCGTACAGGGAGTGAGACCCAGTACTTC
CDR3aa: CASSLASHPRTGSETQYF

abundance: -
v_gene: TRBV6-5
j_gene: TRBJ2-2
d_gene: TRBD1
CDR3nt: TGTGCCACCAACAGGGGGGCCATTGGCGGGGAGCTGTTTTTT
CDR3aa: CATNRGAIGGELFF

abundance: -
v_gene: TRBV21-1
j_gene: TRBJ2-1
d_gene: -
CDR3nt: TGTGCCAGCAGCAGGCCTAGCGGCTTCTACAATGAGCAGTTCTTC
CDR3aa: CASSRPSGFYNEQFF

abundance: -
v_gene: TRBV7-2
j_gene: TRBJ1-5
d_gene: TRBD1
CDR3nt: TGTGCCAGCAGCAGACGGTCCGGGGGGACAGGGGATCAGCCCCAGCATTTT
CDR3aa: CASSRRSGGTGDQPQHF

abundance: -
v_gene: TRBV7-2
j_gene: TRBJ1-5
d_gene: TRBD1
CDR3nt: TGTGCCAGCAGCTTAAGGGGACAGGGGGCTCAGCCCCAGCATTTT
CDR3aa: CASSLRGQGAQPQHF

abundance: -
v_gene: TRBV2
j_gene: TRBJ1-1
d_gene: TRBD1
CDR3nt: TGTGCCAGCAGCGGGGACAGTTCGAGCACTGAAGCTTTCTTT
CDR3aa: CASSGDSSSTEAFF

abundance: once
v_gene: TRBV4-2
j_gene: TRBJ2-1
d_gene: TRBD2
CDR3nt: TGTGCCAGCAGCCAAGATGTAGCGGGGGGGCTCGAGCAGTTCTTC
CDR3aa: CASSQDVAGGLEQFF

abundance: once
v_gene: TRBV7-2
j_gene: TRBJ2-5
d_gene: -
CDR3nt: TGTGCCAGCAGCTTAGTAGGGGGGAACCAAGAGACCCAGTACTTC
CDR3aa: CASSLVGGNQETQYF

abundance: -
v_gene: TRBV9
j_gene: TRBJ2-5
d_gene: TRBD2
CDR3nt: TGTGCCAGCAGTGATGAGCGGGGGGGCCTGGAGACCCAGTACTTC
CDR3aa: CASSDERGGLETQYF

abundance: once
v_gene: TRBV7-9
j_gene: TRBJ1-1
d_gene: -
CDR3nt: TGTGCCAGCAGCTCCGATCCTGACAGGAAGGCTGAAGCTTTCTTT
CDR3aa: CASSSDPDRKAEAFF

abundance: few
v_gene: TRBV5-6
j_gene: TRBJ1-2
d_gene: -
CDR3nt: TGTGCCAGCAGCTTGCGGCAGGGCTATGGCTACACCTTC
CDR3aa: CASSLRQGYGYTF

abundance: -
v_gene: TRBV5-3
j_gene: TRBJ2-1
d_gene: -
CDR3nt: TGTGCCAGAAGCTTGGTCTTCCGGAACCCCTCCTACAATGAGCAGTTCTTC
CDR3aa: CARSLVFRNPSYNEQFF

abundance: -
v_gene: TRBV4-1
j_gene: TRBJ2-1
d_gene: TRBD1
CDR3nt: TGCGCCAGCAGCCCACCCCCAGGAGAACAGGGGGCTTTATACAATGAGCAGTTCTTC
CDR3aa: CASSPPPGEQGALYNEQFF

abundance: few
v_gene: TRBV4-1
j_gene: TRBJ2-1
d_gene: TRBD1
CDR3nt: TGCGCCAGCAGCCTCCTCTCTGGGACAGAATCCAATGAGCAGTTCTTC
CDR3aa: CASSLLSGTESNEQFF

abundance: -
v_gene: TRBV5-1
j_gene: TRBJ1-6
d_gene: -
CDR3nt: TGCGCCAGCATTTGGCTCGGGGGGCCCTATAATTCACCCCTCCACTTT
CDR3aa: CASIWLGGPYNSPLHF

abundance: -
v_gene: TRBV6-5
j_gene: TRBJ1-4
d_gene: -
CDR3nt: TGTGCCAGCAGTAGGGGGGGTAATGAAAAACTGTTTTTT
CDR3aa: CASSRGGNEKLFF

abundance: -
v_gene: TRBV3-1/TRBV3-2
j_gene: TRBJ1-1
d_gene: TRBD1
CDR3nt: TGTGCCAGCAGCCAAGTAGACAGGGGGGCTGAAGCTTTCTTT
CDR3aa: CASSQVDRGAEAFF

abundance: few
v_gene: TRBV27
j_gene: TRBJ1-2
d_gene: TRBD1
CDR3nt: TGTGCCAGCAGTTTATCCTGGACAGGGGCGGGCTATGGCTACACCTTC
CDR3aa: CASSLSWTGAGYGYTF

abundance: -
v_gene: TRBV13
j_gene: TRBJ2-3
d_gene: TRBD1
CDR3nt: TGTGCCAGCAGCCCCTCCGGGACAGCAATTAGCACAGATACGCAGTATTTT
CDR3aa: CASSPSGTAISTDTQYF

abundance: -
v_gene: TRBV7-2
j_gene: TRBJ1-6
d_gene: -
CDR3nt: TGTGCCAGCAGCTTATCGCAGGGCCTCTTTCGTTCACCCCTCCACTTT
CDR3aa: CASSLSQGLFRSPLHF

abundance: -
v_gene: TRBV2
j_gene: TRBJ1-1
d_gene: -
CDR3nt: TGTGCCAGCAGTGTTGGGCAGGTTCACACTGAAGCTTTCTTT
CDR3aa: CASSVGQVHTEAFF

abundance: -
v_gene: TRBV19
j_gene: TRBJ1-1
d_gene: -
CDR3nt: TGTGCCAGTAGTGCAGGTTATGGCACTGAAGCTTTCTTT
CDR3aa: CASSAGYGTEAFF

abundance: -
v_gene: TRBV5-6
j_gene: TRBJ1-1
d_gene: -
CDR3nt: TGTGCCAGCAGCTTCCAAGGTGGGAACACTGAAGCTTTCTTT
CDR3aa: CASSFQGGNTEAFF

abundance: few
v_gene: TRBV5-1
j_gene: TRBJ2-1
d_gene: TRBD2
CDR3nt: TGCGCCAGCAGCTCTAGCGGGGGCCAACAATACTACAATGAGCAGTTCTTC
CDR3aa: CASSSSGGQQYYNEQFF

abundance: -
v_gene: TRBV11-2
j_gene: TRBJ1-2
d_gene: TRBD1
CDR3nt: TGTGCCAGCAGCTTAGAAAGGACAGGGGGCAACTATGGCTACACCTTC
CDR3aa: CASSLERTGGNYGYTF

abundance: -
v_gene: TRBV27
j_gene: TRBJ2-5
d_gene: TRBD2
CDR3nt: TGTGCCAGCAGTAGGGGACTAGCGGACCAGACCCAGTACTTC
CDR3aa: CASSRGLADQTQYF

abundance: once
v_gene: TRBV28
j_gene: TRBJ2-5
d_gene: -
CDR3nt: TGTGCCAGCACCGGGGGCCGCTGGGAGACCCAGTACTTC
CDR3aa: CASTGGRWETQYF

abundance: -
v_gene: TRBV7-2
j_gene: TRBJ1-1
d_gene: -
CDR3nt: TGTGCCAGCAGCTTTACGATGAACACTGAAGCTTTCTTT
CDR3aa: CASSFTMNTEAFF

abundance: -
v_gene: TRBV15
j_gene: TRBJ1-6
d_gene: -
CDR3nt: TGTGCCACCAGCAGAGATTTGCCCCGAAGTAACTATAATTCACCCCTCCACTTT
CDR3aa: CATSRDLPRSNYNSPLHF

abundance: -
v_gene: TRBV7-9
j_gene: TRBJ1-2
d_gene: -
CDR3nt: TGTGCCAGCAGCTTAGAAACCGATAACTATGGCTACACCTTC
CDR3aa: CASSLETDNYGYTF

abundance: -
v_gene: TRBV29-1
j_gene: TRBJ2-7
d_gene: TRBD1
CDR3nt: TGCAGCGTTGTAAGACAGGGGGGGACCTTCGAGCAGTACTTC
CDR3aa: CSVVRQGGTFEQYF

abundance: -
v_gene: TRBV20-1
j_gene: TRBJ1-1
d_gene: -
CDR3nt: TGCAGTGCTTTATTGAACACTGAAGCTTTCTTT
CDR3aa: CSALLNTEAFF

abundance: -
v_gene: TRBV10-1
j_gene: TRBJ2-2
d_gene: TRBD1
CDR3nt: TGCGCCAGCAGTGATGCCCCCGACAGGGCCTACACCGGGGAGCTGTTTTTT
CDR3aa: CASSDAPDRAYTGELFF

abundance: -
v_gene: TRBV2
j_gene: TRBJ1-5
d_gene: -
CDR3nt: TGTGCCAGGGGAATCGGCAATCAGCCCCAGCATTTT
CDR3aa: CARGIGNQPQHF